This is a list of T cell receptor beta chains from one sample in a study of early T cells in non-severe SARS-CoV-2 infection. Each CDR3 protein gets one entry after TCRdb re-called the 5' RACE reads with MiXCR. Altogether approximately 70,000 distinct CDR3 sequences are present, over 9.5% being singletons, with the ten largest covering approximately 5%. The source material was whole blood, sampled at baseline. All receptors come from an adult who was a healthcare worker with PCR-confirmed SARS-CoV-2 infection or an uninfected control (not recorded which). Each CDR3 is given without its conserved first and last residue. Size values are once, few and many counts, or a class for expanded clones, and some rows have none.

V: TRBV29-1
size: NA
J: TRBJ1-2
CDR3: SVEVGARGYT

V: TRBV7-9
size: NA
J: TRBJ1-1
CDR3: ASSHQNTEAF

V: TRBV6-5
size: few
J: TRBJ2-5
CDR3: ASSYPAQETQY

V: TRBV12-3/TRBV12-4
size: NA
J: TRBJ1-5
CDR3: ASRGRDDQPQH

V: TRBV4-1
size: few
J: TRBJ2-2
CDR3: ASSRRLAGVTGELF

V: TRBV14
size: few
J: TRBJ2-1
CDR3: ASSWGANNEQF

V: TRBV21-1
size: few
J: TRBJ2-3
CDR3: ASSSADTQY

V: TRBV20-1
size: few
J: TRBJ1-6
CDR3: SARSRTGGPSPLH

V: TRBV5-4
size: many
J: TRBJ2-1
CDR3: ASSLGGVVSYNEQF

V: TRBV5-1
size: NA
J: TRBJ2-2
CDR3: ASSSDRATGELF

V: TRBV28
size: many
J: TRBJ1-1
CDR3: ASSRHRGDTEAF

V: TRBV27
size: NA
J: TRBJ2-3
CDR3: ASSLDRVAYTSTDTQY

V: TRBV5-1
size: many
J: TRBJ2-5
CDR3: ASSLRAGNTETQY

V: TRBV7-9
size: few
J: TRBJ1-1
CDR3: ASSQGGSGQGTEAF

V: TRBV20-1
size: many
J: TRBJ2-7
CDR3: SARLPPPASAYEQY

V: TRBV7-9
size: few
J: TRBJ2-3
CDR3: ASSSAGTRTDTQY

V: TRBV29-1
size: few
J: TRBJ2-1
CDR3: SVEGSMRGSF

V: TRBV6-6
size: NA
J: TRBJ2-7
CDR3: ASSPRREQY

V: TRBV5-1
size: NA
J: TRBJ2-2
CDR3: ASSLDINTGELF

V: TRBV6-6
size: few
J: TRBJ2-7
CDR3: ASRRTSDYS

V: TRBV6-5
size: few
J: TRBJ2-7
CDR3: ASSYTDSYEQY

V: TRBV11-2
size: NA
J: TRBJ1-1
CDR3: ASSLEVGAEAF

V: TRBV9
size: many
J: TRBJ2-3
CDR3: ASGLAGTDTQY

V: TRBV28
size: many
J: TRBJ2-5
CDR3: ASSVTGHLQETQY

V: TRBV30
size: many
J: TRBJ1-2
CDR3: AWERILGYGYT

V: TRBV29-1
size: NA
J: TRBJ2-1
CDR3: SSSGGPTHEQF

V: TRBV11-2
size: few
J: TRBJ2-4
CDR3: ASSLERRGIQY

V: TRBV12-3/TRBV12-4
size: NA
J: TRBJ2-7
CDR3: ASRLAGGPLYEQY

V: TRBV7-9
size: many
J: TRBJ2-1
CDR3: AGRADSLSYNEQF

V: TRBV12-3/TRBV12-4
size: NA
J: TRBJ1-2
CDR3: ASSLRKGYT

V: TRBV29-1
size: NA
J: TRBJ2-7
CDR3: SVKPGLAGFEQY

V: TRBV7-9
size: many
J: TRBJ2-7
CDR3: ASSPVRDLDYEQY

V: TRBV27
size: NA
J: TRBJ1-3
CDR3: ASKLAGGNTIY

V: TRBV12-3/TRBV12-4
size: few
J: TRBJ2-7
CDR3: ASSSGLAGLEQY

V: TRBV2
size: few
J: TRBJ1-4
CDR3: ASSQTGGSEKLF

V: TRBV5-1
size: few
J: TRBJ1-6
CDR3: ASRRDSHWNSPLH

V: TRBV2
size: few
J: TRBJ2-7
CDR3: ASGTGRYEQY

V: TRBV7-6
size: NA
J: TRBJ2-1
CDR3: ASRTRARGPNEQF

V: TRBV20-1
size: few
J: TRBJ1-1
CDR3: SASAGGDTEAF

V: TRBV5-4
size: NA
J: TRBJ2-3
CDR3: ASSFGAELAGGDTQY

V: TRBV19
size: NA
J: TRBJ2-7
CDR3: ASSVSPNAYEQY

V: TRBV19
size: many
J: TRBJ1-5
CDR3: ASTGAVSNQPQH

V: TRBV19
size: few
J: TRBJ2-7
CDR3: ASQGKRETGYERY

V: TRBV10-3
size: many
J: TRBJ1-5
CDR3: AISESPSNQPQH

V: TRBV10-3
size: NA
J: TRBJ2-3
CDR3: AISELQGGDTQY

V: TRBV7-6
size: many
J: TRBJ2-7
CDR3: ASSPSGSYEQY

V: TRBV5-5
size: NA
J: TRBJ2-3
CDR3: ASSRPQGLSTDTQY

V: TRBV4-3
size: many
J: TRBJ2-7
CDR3: ASSQVGSGSSYEQY

V: TRBV14
size: many
J: TRBJ1-6
CDR3: ASSQDPSGISPLH

V: TRBV7-2
size: NA
J: TRBJ2-7
CDR3: ASSRDREQY

V: TRBV7-8
size: few
J: TRBJ2-3
CDR3: ASSPHDMQY

V: TRBV5-1
size: NA
J: TRBJ2-1
CDR3: ASSSGQERVNEQF

V: TRBV10-3
size: many
J: TRBJ2-5
CDR3: AIKGEGETQY

V: TRBV5-1
size: NA
J: TRBJ1-2
CDR3: ASSSRTGVGGYT

V: TRBV2
size: many
J: TRBJ2-4
CDR3: ASSERDFGNIQY

V: TRBV10-3
size: many
J: TRBJ2-5
CDR3: AISRGLTETQY

V: TRBV27
size: NA
J: TRBJ1-2
CDR3: ASRNGQENYGYT

V: TRBV5-4
size: few
J: TRBJ2-7
CDR3: ASSLGPSGAYEQY

V: TRBV12-3/TRBV12-4
size: many
J: TRBJ2-5
CDR3: ASSLIAGGPGETQY

V: TRBV6-2/TRBV6-3
size: NA
J: TRBJ2-7
CDR3: ASSQGQAVSYEQY